A selection of T cell receptor beta chains follows, all from one sample in a study of T cells in Graves' hyperthyroidism and ophthalmopathy. TCRdb re-derived calls from the multiplex PCR reads in MiXCR, one entry per CDR3 protein. The sample shows 800,000 or so distinct CDR3 sequences, 38% of them seen only once. The source material was blood. The receptors originated from a man between 18 and 29 years old with Graves' hyperthyroidism. Both conserved end residues are part of each CDR3. The D gene is left open where the match is weak. The size field is filled for only some rows; it gives once, few, many or a size class.

>many|TRBV2|TRBD1|TRBJ1-4
CASTRTGDEKLFF
TGTGCCAGCACTCGGACAGGGGATGAAAAACTGTTTTTT
>-|TRBV19|TRBD1|TRBJ1-1
CARRTGVTEAFF
TGTGCCAGAAGGACAGGGGTCACTGAAGCTTTCTTT
>-|TRBV7-2|-|TRBJ1-1
CASSLATDIMNTEAFF
TGTGCCAGCAGCTTGGCTACAGACATCATGAACACTGAAGCTTTCTTT
>-|TRBV7-9|TRBD1|TRBJ2-7
CASSRPGGASYEQYF
TGTGCCAGCAGCCGTCCAGGGGGCGCCTCCTACGAGCAGTACTTC
>many|TRBV2|TRBD2|TRBJ2-5
CASSPPGKLAGTEETQYF
TGTGCCAGCAGTCCTCCAGGGAAACTAGCGGGAACTGAAGAGACCCAGTACTTC
>-|TRBV2|-|TRBJ1-2
CASALGQLYGYTF
TGTGCCAGCGCCTTAGGACAGCTCTATGGCTACACCTTC
>-|TRBV12-3/TRBV12-4|-|TRBJ2-5
CASRPTLEETQYF
TGTGCCAGCCGCCCGACCTTAGAAGAGACCCAGTACTTC
>-|TRBV9|TRBD1|TRBJ2-6
CASSPDRAGANDLTF
TGTGCCAGCTCACCGGACAGGGCTGGGGCCAACGACCTGACTTTC
>many|TRBV5-1|-|TRBJ1-3
CASSLSQSSGNTIYF
TGCGCCAGCAGCTTGAGTCAGAGCTCTGGAAACACCATATATTTT
>many|TRBV29-1|TRBD1|TRBJ1-1
CSVDQGAGNTEAFF
TGCAGCGTTGACCAGGGGGCCGGTAACACTGAAGCTTTCTTT
>-|TRBV7-9|TRBD1|TRBJ1-4
CASSLSGQGSMEKLFF
TGTGCCAGCAGCTTAAGCGGACAGGGGTCAATGGAAAAACTGTTTTTT
>few|TRBV7-8|-|TRBJ2-7
CASSFREHEQYF
TGTGCCAGCAGCTTCAGGGAACACGAGCAGTACTTC
>few|TRBV9|-|TRBJ2-7
CASSDPGLSEQYF
TGTGCCAGCAGCGATCCGGGACTGAGCGAGCAGTACTTC
>-|TRBV12-3/TRBV12-4|-|TRBJ1-2
CASSEEVYGRVDGNYGYTF
TGTGCCAGCAGTGAAGAGGTCTATGGCAGGGTGGATGGTAACTATGGCTACACCTTC
>many|TRBV7-8|-|TRBJ1-2
CASSPSSGSGYTF
TGTGCCAGCAGTCCTAGTTCGGGGTCTGGCTACACCTTC
>many|TRBV25-1|-|TRBJ1-1
CASSERGARDTEAFF
TGTGCCAGCAGTGAACGGGGGGCTCGGGACACTGAAGCTTTCTTT
>many|TRBV15|-|TRBJ2-6
CATSRRVDGANVLTF
TGTGCCACCAGCAGAAGGGTGGATGGGGCCAACGTCCTGACTTTC
>-|TRBV7-9|TRBD2|TRBJ2-7
CASSFLAVEEQYF
TGTGCCAGCAGCTTTCTAGCGGTGGAAGAGCAGTACTTC
>many|TRBV6-5|TRBD1|TRBJ1-5
CASSRTGLNQPQHF
TGTGCCAGCAGTAGGACAGGGCTCAATCAGCCCCAGCATTTT
>-|TRBV6-5|-|TRBJ1-6
CASSYEWRTRDNSPLHF
TGTGCCAGCAGTTACGAGTGGCGAACCAGGGATAATTCACCCCTCCACTTT
>-|TRBV5-1|-|TRBJ2-5
CASSLVSPETQYF
TGCGCCAGCAGCTTGGTGTCGCCAGAGACCCAGTACTTC
>many|TRBV9|-|TRBJ1-5
CASSVASSNQPQHF
TGTGCCAGCAGCGTAGCTAGTAGCAATCAGCCCCAGCATTTT
>many|TRBV14|-|TRBJ2-5
CASSRREYAETQYF
TGTGCCAGCAGCCGTCGGGAGTATGCGGAGACCCAGTACTTC
>many|TRBV10-3|TRBD1|TRBJ1-5
CAISGDRASNQPQHF
TGTGCCATCAGTGGTGACAGGGCTAGCAATCAGCCCCAGCATTTT
>few|TRBV6-5|-|TRBJ2-7
CASRPPLGVYEQYF
TGTGCCAGCAGACCACCCCTGGGGGTGTACGAGCAGTACTTC
>-|TRBV20-1|-|TRBJ1-5
CSASRWGDGNQPQHF
TGCAGTGCTAGCCGTTGGGGCGATGGCAATCAGCCCCAGCATTTT
>many|TRBV7-2|-|TRBJ1-6
CASSSPHNSPLHF
TGTGCCAGCAGCTCACCACATAATTCACCCCTCCACTTT
>many|TRBV10-3|-|TRBJ1-2
CAISGGTTNGYTF
TGTGCCATCAGTGGCGGGACAACCAATGGCTACACCTTC
>-|TRBV2|-|TRBJ2-7
CASSEALLPGASEQYF
TGTGCCAGCAGTGAAGCGCTTCTGCCTGGGGCCAGCGAGCAGTACTTC